This T cell receptor (beta chain) was found in a study of shared clonotypes between healthy human individuals. Study-wide background: A few men and two women, aged 18 to 49, were donors. Regarding the study as a whole: Large depth notwithstanding, sorted-subset sequencing proved incomplete by rarefaction. The authors expected sequencing depth to affect clonotype sharing among donors. Against clonotypes common to all four donors, non-shared ones had lower generation probabilities.

Repertoires were generated with immunoSEQ multiplex PCR, while TCRdb's copy carries only in-frame clones and drops some. The repertoire consists of about 1.1 million clones, with around 78% occurring once and the leading ten covering 0.52%. In the case of this clone: Its antigen is unknown. Other nucleotide sequences in the sample specify the same CDR3.

Germline loops: CDR1 SGHAT, CDR2 FQNNGV. The ends were cut back, 0 bases at V and 6 bases at J, with 6 bases in the middle. This CDR3 is built from 13 residues. The chain employs TRBV11-2 and TRBJ2-1; D remains unclear. This TCR came from a man in his late teens or twenties in good health. Some clones in this sample may be carry-over from other donors' samples. Input material: memory CD4+ T cells from PBMCs. Specified subset: CD45RA-negative fraction. The CDR3 bases are TGTGCCAGCAGCTTAGATCGAGCCAATGAGCAGTTCTTC. It translates to CASSLDRANEQFF. The whole variable domain, filled in from reference TRBV11-2 and TRBJ2-1, reads EAGVAQSPRYKIIEKRQSVAFWCNPISGHATLYWYQQILGQGPKLLIQFQNNGVVDDSQLPKDRFSAERLKGVDSTLKIQPAKLEDSAVYLCASSLDRANEQFFGPGTRLTVL.